This TCR beta chain was captured by sequencing in a study of regulatory T cells in long-lasting Graves disease. Findings of the study overall: Repertoires from persistent disease leaned toward TRBV28, TRBJ1-2 and TRBJ2-5. Compared with new cases, persistent Graves' patients showed reduced TCR diversity.

In the case of this clonotype: Its matching antigen is unknown.

Between the trimmed V and J ends, which lost 0 bases and 10 bases, there was a span of 18 bases. Per the germline V gene, CDR1 is DFQATT and CDR2 is SNEGSKA (reference sequence). The CDR3 length is 14 residues. Time point given: persistent/refractory GD, antithyroid drugs over 5 years with positive TRAb. PBMCs provided the RNA from which the TCR library was made. Both iRepertoire HTBI primers and Arm-PCR of CDR3 regions were used to build the TCR beta libraries. Each CDR3 protein gets one entry after TCRdb re-called the multiplex PCR reads with MiXCR. This repertoire shows 500,000 to 800,000 distinct CDR3 sequences, about 32% found once; its top ten account for about two fifths.

This chain joins TRBV20-1 and TRBJ1-1, with D maybe TRBD1 (5 bases). Specimen: peripheral blood mononuclear cells (PBMCs), collected when the disease was refractory, from a patient treated with antithyroid drugs. The sequence came from a female donor with Graves disease. The CDR3 region has the DNA TGCAGTGCTAGAGATCCCAGGGCCGAGGTAGGAGCTTTCTTT. Protein sequence: CSARDPRAEVGAFF.